These 21 T cell receptor beta chains originate from one sample sequenced in a study of CD8 T cells in ankylosing spondylitis. TCRdb redid the calling of the 5' RACE reads with MiXCR, one entry per CDR3 protein. The sample has 90,000 to 100,000 distinct CDR3 sequences; over 6.5% are singletons. The sample taken for sequencing was blood, either unsorted or a sorted T cell fraction (not recorded which). These receptor sequences come from a male donor with ankylosing spondylitis or in good health (not recorded which).

This clonotype appeared many times. The rearrangement joins TRBV6-2 or TRBV6-3 to TRBJ2-2, with a weak D call TRBD2 (6 bases). The germline gives CDR1 MNHEY, CDR2 SVGEGT. The CDR3 length is 14 residues. V dropped 7 bases and J dropped 7 bases, with 16 bases sitting between them. This chain's CDR3 is CASNLGTFFGELFF. In nucleotides, the CDR3 is TGTGCCAGCAACCTAGGGACTTTCTTCGGGGAGCTGTTTTTT.

The table lists this clonotype with many counts. CDR3 amino acids: CAWSVPRDSGELFF. CDR3 nucleotides: TGTGCCTGGAGTGTACCTAGAGACTCCGGGGAGCTGTTTTTT. V gene TRBV30 combines with J gene TRBJ2-2; D unresolved. The V gene lost 0 bases and the J gene lost 6 bases, with 11 bases spanning the gap. CDR1 GTSNPN and CDR2 SVGIG come from the germline V gene (reference sequence). The CDR3 is 14 residues long.

Only a few counts were recorded for this clonotype. The chain uses TRBV3-1 and TRBJ2-5; D call uncertain. The germline V gene encodes CDR1 LGHDT and CDR2 YNNKEL (reference sequence). This CDR3 region has 13 residues. Trimming pared 0 bases from V and 3 bases from J, leaving 5 bases between. DNA for the CDR3: TGTGCCAGCAGCCAAGACCCCGAAGAGACCCAGTACTTC. Translating gives CASSQDPEETQYF.

This clonotype was detected ten times or more. This chain's CDR3 is CASSLLGAEGTDTQYF. CDR3 bases: TGTGCCAGCAGTCTATTGGGGGCAGAGGGCACAGATACGCAGTATTTT. The chain joins TRBV3-1 to TRBJ2-3, with D possibly being TRBD1 (6 bases). CDR3 length: 16 amino acids. Germline-derived CDR1 and CDR2 are LGHDT and YNNKEL (reference sequence). Trimming removed 6 bases at V and 1 base at J, with 17 bases between.

This rearrangement joins TRBV5-1 to TRBJ2-2, with 7 bases lining up with TRBD1. The CDR3 runs to 15 residues. The J segment lost 3 bases and the V segment lost 4 bases, leaving 6 bases of the junction unmatched. Germline CDR1 SGHRS, CDR2 YFSETQ. DNA of the CDR3: TGCGCCAGCAGCGTATGGACAGGAGACACCGGGGAGCTGTTTTTT. Residues: CASSVWTGDTGELFF.

The chain combines TRBV18 with TRBJ2-2, with D tentatively TRBD1 (6 bases). The CDR3 covers 15 residues. The V and J ends lost 1 base and 7 bases respectively, with 13 bases between them. Germline CDR1 reads KGHSH; CDR2 reads LQKENI. DNA for the CDR3: TGTGCCAGCTCACCACTATCCAGGGGCAGCGGGGAGCTGTTTTTT. As protein: CASSPLSRGSGELFF.

This clonotype was counted ten times or more. The chain carries TRBV4-3 and TRBJ2-4; 7 bases line up with TRBD1. Germline V gene lookup returns CDR1 LGHNA and CDR2 YSLEER. V lost 3 bases and J lost 3; bases outside the gene matches: 5. CDR3 length: 15 residues. CDR3 protein: CASSQGRDSKNIQYF. CDR3 nucleotide sequence: TGCGCCAGCAGCCAGGGTCGGGACAGCAAAAACATTCAGTACTTC.

This clonotype was seen ten or more times. The V and J genes are TRBV5-5 and TRBJ2-3, with 8 bases lining up with TRBD1. CDR1 and CDR2 from the germline V gene are SGHKS and YYEKEE (reference sequence). Losses at the gene ends were 0 bases for V and 6 bases for J; bases not matched to a gene: 3. There are 14 residues in the CDR3. This chain's CDR3 is CASSLEQGADTQYF. The DNA of the CDR3 is TGTGCCAGCAGCTTGGAGCAGGGGGCTGATACGCAGTATTTT.

CDR3 nucleotides: TGTGCCACCTCCACCAGGGGGGATCCCTACGAGCAGTACTTC. Translation gives CATSTRGDPYEQYF. This rearrangement joins TRBV18 to TRBJ2-7; D might be TRBD1 (7 bases). Germline CDR1 and CDR2: KGHSH and LQKENI. The CDR3 consists of 14 residues. Trimming took off 10 bases at V and 2 bases at J, with 18 bases between the two ends.

In its sample, this clonotype was seen many times. This chain connects TRBV10-3 to TRBJ2-7; D gene uncertain. The CDR3 extends over 12 amino acids. CDR1 ENHRY and CDR2 SYGVKD come from the germline V gene. V lost 3 bases to trimming and J lost 2 bases, with 5 bases between them. In DNA form, the CDR3 reads TGTGCCATCAGTGAAAATACCTACGAGCAGTACTTC. Translation: CAISENTYEQYF.

In its sample, this clonotype was seen many times. The V call is TRBV18, the J call TRBJ2-7; D possibly uses TRBD1 or TRBD2 (6 bases each). Germline lookup yields CDR1 KGHSH and CDR2 LQKENI. The CDR3 extends over 14 amino acids. Trimming removed 3 bases from V and 0 bases from J, with 9 bases in between. CDR3 region: CASSPRDNSYEQYF. CDR3 DNA: TGTGCCAGCTCACCGCGGGACAACTCCTACGAGCAGTACTTC.

At least ten counts were recorded for this clonotype. V gene TRBV9 combines with J gene TRBJ2-1; TRBD1 matches at 10 bases. The germline gives CDR1 SGDLS, CDR2 YYNGEE. V was clipped by 6 bases and J by 8 bases; unmatched bases: 8. This CDR3 has 14 residues. Here the CDR3 DNA reads TGTGCCAGCACACCGGGACAGGGGATATATGAGCAGTTCTTC. Encoded protein: CASTPGQGIYEQFF.

This clonotype was observed at least ten times. The genes are TRBV6-5 and TRBJ2-7; D is perhaps TRBD1 (6 bases). The V end lost 0 bases, the J end lost 0 bases, and 12 bases lay between the germline ends. The germline V gene encodes CDR1 MNHEY and CDR2 SVGAGI. The CDR3 runs 16 residues. The CDR3 DNA reads TGTGCCAGCAGTTACTCGGGTGACAGGAGCTCCTACGAGCAGTACTTC. It yields the protein CASSYSGDRSSYEQYF.

This clonotype was picked up many times. V usage is TRBV6-4 and J usage is TRBJ2-1; no firm D call. Trimming removed 5 bases from V and 6 bases from J, with 14 bases in between. The CDR3 consists of 14 residues. Germline V gene data show CDR1 as MRHNA and CDR2 as SNTAGT. Written as DNA, the CDR3 is TGTGCCAGCAGTCGGACCGAGAGAGGCAATGAGCAGTTCTTC. It specifies CASSRTERGNEQFF.

This clonotype was seen repeatedly, ten times or more. The chain recombines TRBV20-1 with TRBJ1-2; D gene unclear. The CDR3 is made up of 15 amino acids. The germline V gene encodes CDR1 DFQATT and CDR2 SNEGSKA (reference sequence). V was cut by 5 bases and J by 4 bases, with 20 bases left in between. The CDR3 reads CSAPDREGKAYGYTF. CDR3 coding DNA: TGCAGTGCTCCGGATCGCGAAGGCAAGGCCTATGGCTACACCTTC.

This clonotype has just a few counts. The chain is built from TRBV20-1 and TRBJ2-2; D may match TRBD1 or TRBD2 (5 bases each). This CDR3 contains 15 residues. Between the trimmed V and J ends, which lost 6 bases and 1 base, there was a span of 15 bases. Germline V gene sequence: CDR1 DFQATT, CDR2 SNEGSKA (reference sequence). DNA for the CDR3: TGCAGTGCAAATAGAGGGCAGGGGAACACCGGGGAGCTGTTTTTT. It specifies CSANRGQGNTGELFF.

In this sample, this clonotype turned up many times. The V call is TRBV20-1, the J call TRBJ2-1, with TRBD2 identical over 8 bases. The CDR3 sequence is 13 residues long. The germline CDR1 and CDR2 sequences are DFQATT and SNEGSKA (reference sequence). V gave up 6 bases and J gave up 5 bases; unmatched junction bases: 6. CDR3 DNA sequence: TGCAGTGCGGGACTAGGAGGTAACAATGAGCAGTTCTTC. Its protein is CSAGLGGNNEQFF.

The CDR3 loop reads CASSLYGALTGGGNIQYF. The CDR3 DNA reads as TGTGCCAGCAGCCTCTATGGGGCCTTGACAGGGGGTGGAAACATTCAGTACTTC. This chain joins TRBV7-8 and TRBJ2-4, with 9 bases that match TRBD1. This CDR3 has 18 residues. Germline values: CDR1 SGHVS, CDR2 FQNEAQ. The V and J ends lost 5 bases and 6 bases, in that order; junction bases with no gene match: 17. Looking up the rest from reference TRBV7-8 and TRBJ2-4 gives the full variable domain: GAGVSQSPRYKVAKRGQDVALRCDPISGHVSLFWYQQALGQGPEFLTYFQNEAQLDKSGLPSDRFFAERPEGSVSTLKIQRTQQEDSAVYLCASSLYGALTGGGNIQYFGAGTRLSVL.

The table lists this clonotype with many counts. The V and J genes are TRBV12-3 or TRBV12-4 and TRBJ1-5, with D possibly matching TRBD1 (5 bases). The CDR3 sequence is 13 residues long. Trimming took off 2 bases at V and 7 bases at J, with 9 bases between the two ends. CDR3 DNA: TGTGCCAGCAGTTTATTACGGACACAGCCCCAGCATTTT. Translated, it gives CASSLLRTQPQHF.

This clonotype has a count of ten or more. The chain uses TRBV5-1 and TRBJ1-1; the D gene is possibly TRBD1 (5 bases). The V end lost 4 bases, the J end lost 3 bases, and 13 bases lay between the germline ends. From germline, CDR1 is SGHRS and CDR2 YFSETQ. The CDR3 totals 14 residues. CDR3 amino acids: CASSVGRRDTEAFF. The CDR3 DNA follows: TGCGCCAGCAGCGTGGGACGTAGGGACACTGAAGCTTTCTTT.

This clonotype came up many times. The V and J genes are TRBV18 and TRBJ2-1, with 10 bases matching TRBD2. J lost 8 bases, V lost 0 bases, and 10 bases had no gene match. The CDR3 sequence is 17 residues long. Germline V gene sequence: CDR1 KGHSH, CDR2 LQKENI. The CDR3 nucleotides are TGTGCCAGCTCACCACCAGGGTCCAGCGGGAGGGGCGATGAGCAGTTCTTC. Its protein product is CASSPPGSSGRGDEQFF. Supplemented by reference TRBV18 and TRBJ2-1, the full variable domain reads NAGVMQNPRHLVRRRGQEARLRCSPMKGHSHVYWYRQLPEEGLKFMVYLQKENIIDESGMPKERFSAEFPKEGPSILRIQQVVRGDSAAYFCASSPPGSSGRGDEQFFGPGTRLTVL.